Shown below are 27 T cell receptor beta chains from a single sample sequenced in a study of shared clonotypes between healthy human individuals. The method was immunoSEQ multiplex PCR; TCRdb's version includes in-frame clones alone and lacks a portion of them. The repertoire holds millions of clones, roughly 92% seen once, with 0.13% to 0.15% in the top ten. The material sequenced was naive CD4+ T cells sorted from blood. The subset denotes: CD45RA+ positively selected. All receptors derive from a man in his late teens or twenties in good health.

V usage is TRBV10-2 and J usage is TRBJ1-5; the match to TRBD1 covers 9 bases. V trimming: 5 bases; J trimming: 6 bases; junction bases outside the gene matches: 5. Looked up from germline, CDR1 is WSHSY and CDR2 is SAAADI. This CDR3 has 14 amino acids. Here the CDR3 reads CASSTGGDTQPQHF. The CDR3 nucleotides read TGCGCCAGCAGTACAGGGGGCGATACTCAGCCCCAGCATTTT.

V and J are TRBV2 and TRBJ2-7, with TRBD1 as a possible D gene (5 bases). The V gene lost 9 bases and the J gene lost 0 bases, with 15 bases spanning the gap. The CDR3 spans 14 residues. Per germline, CDR1 SNHLY and CDR2 FYNNEI. The CDR3 DNA follows: TGTGCCAGTATTTCAGGGCCTAGCTCCTACGAGCAGTACTTC. Translating it yields CASISGPSSYEQYF.

The gene calls are TRBV10-3 and TRBJ2-1; 8 bases line up with TRBD2. CDR1 and CDR2 from the germline V gene are ENHRY and SYGVKD. CDR3 size: 11 residues. The junction had 3 bases not matched to a gene; V was cut back by 11 bases and J by 6 bases. The CDR3 loop reads CASGGSNEQFF. The CDR3 DNA sequence: TGTGCCTCGGGGGGGAGCAATGAGCAGTTCTTC.

The chain carries TRBV6-5 and TRBJ2-1, with TRBD2 identical over 8 bases. The CDR3 consists of 15 residues. V dropped 5 bases and J dropped 5; count of bases not matched to a gene: 8. Germline CDR1 is MNHEY and CDR2 is SVGAGI. CDR3 residues: CASSPGLAPDNEQFF. For the CDR3, the DNA is TGTGCCAGCAGTCCCGGACTAGCCCCCGACAATGAGCAGTTCTTC.

CDR3 loop: CASQGGSSYNSPLHF. DNA for the CDR3: TGTGCCAGTCAGGGAGGGAGCTCCTATAATTCACCCCTCCACTTT. The chain links TRBV7-2 to TRBJ1-6; tentatively, D is TRBD1 (5 bases). V shed 9 bases and J shed 0 bases, with 12 bases lying between them. Germline values: CDR1 SGHTA, CDR2 FQGNSA. The CDR3 totals 15 residues.

This rearrangement joins TRBV5-1 to TRBJ2-7, with no clear D. V gave up 2 bases and J gave up 1 base, with 13 bases separating them. This CDR3 comprises 15 residues. Germline V gene lookup returns CDR1 SGHRS and CDR2 YFSETQ. The CDR3 protein is CASSFDGRVSYEQYF. The DNA of the CDR3 is TGCGCCAGCAGCTTCGATGGGCGAGTGTCCTACGAGCAGTACTTC.

V gene TRBV27 combines with J gene TRBJ2-5, with 11 positions matching TRBD2. V was clipped by 3 bases and J by 2 bases; unmatched bases: 2. Per germline, CDR1 MNHEY and CDR2 SMNVEV (reference sequence). CDR3 length: 15 amino acids. CDR3 nucleotides: TGTGCCAGCAGTTTGGGACTAGCGGAACAAGAGACCCAGTACTTC. It translates to CASSLGLAEQETQYF.

The chain links TRBV19 to TRBJ2-5; no definite D call. Germline V gives CDR1 LNHDA, CDR2 SQIVND (reference sequence). The CDR3 contains 14 residues. V was pared by 6 bases and J by 4 bases, with 15 bases between. CDR3 in amino acids: CASSTAPPPETQYF. The CDR3 DNA reads TGTGCCAGTAGCACTGCCCCCCCACCAGAGACCCAGTACTTC.

The chain employs TRBV19 and TRBJ2-2; D remains ambiguous. CDR3 length: 12 residues. V lost 7 bases and J lost 6, with 9 bases in between. Per the germline V gene, CDR1 is LNHDA and CDR2 is SQIVND (reference sequence). The CDR3: CASTPRPGELFF. The CDR3 DNA reads TGTGCCAGTACCCCCAGACCCGGGGAGCTGTTTTTT.

V is TRBV30 and J is TRBJ1-4; 8 positions agree with TRBD1. Germline CDR1 reads GTSNPN; CDR2 reads SVGIG (reference sequence). Trimming at V came to 0 bases and at J to 5 bases, leaving 5 bases not matched to a gene. CDR3 size: 15 residues. Here the CDR3 reads CAWSVGTGGNEKLFF. CDR3 DNA: TGTGCCTGGAGTGTAGGGACAGGAGGGAATGAAAAACTGTTTTTT.

This chain connects TRBV7-8 to TRBJ2-1; D might be TRBD1 (5 bases). Trimming pared 2 bases from V and 12 bases from J, leaving 11 bases between. CDR1 and CDR2 (germline): SGHVS, FQNEAQ. The CDR3 is 12 amino acids. DNA of the CDR3: TGTGCCAGCAGCTTACCCGTTAGGGGGCAGTTCTTC. Its protein is CASSLPVRGQFF.

J is TRBJ2-3 and V is TRBV18; D is undetermined. This CDR3 is built from 13 residues. Germline assignment: CDR1 KGHSH and CDR2 LQKENI. The V gene lost 6 bases and the J gene lost 10 bases, with 17 bases spanning the gap. CDR3 sequence reads: CASSLRPSEPQYF. The CDR3 DNA reads as TGTGCCAGCTCCCTGAGACCGTCTGAACCGCAGTATTTT.

V usage is TRBV5-1 and J usage is TRBJ2-3, with 8 bases that match TRBD2. The CDR3 covers 15 residues. Losses at the gene ends were 0 bases for V and 6 bases for J; bases not matched to a gene: 6. The germline gives CDR1 SGHRS, CDR2 YFSETQ. The CDR3 nucleotides read TGCGCCAGCAGCTTGGCGGGACTAGGTTCGGATACGCAGTATTTT. Protein product: CASSLAGLGSDTQYF.

The chain uses TRBV27 and TRBJ2-7; 8 bases fit TRBD2. J lost 5 bases, V lost 2 bases, and 2 bases had no gene match. Germline V CDR1 and CDR2: MNHEY, SMNVEV (reference sequence). The CDR3 loop spans 13 amino acids. The DNA of the CDR3 is TGTGCCAGCAGTTTAAGCGGGGGAAACGAGCAGTACTTC. Translation gives CASSLSGGNEQYF.

The chain couples TRBV5-4 to TRBJ2-3; no clear D. CDR3 size: 15 residues. The germline gives CDR1 SGHNT, CDR2 YYREEE (reference sequence). V was shortened by 0 bases and J by 0 bases, with 8 bases between the two germline ends. In DNA, the CDR3 is TGTGCCAGCAGCTTGGGGCAAGAGAGCACAGATACGCAGTATTTT. Translated, it gives CASSLGQESTDTQYF.

The chain employs TRBV29-1 and TRBJ1-1; TRBD1 matches 7 bases. This CDR3 spans 15 amino acids. The germline CDR1 and CDR2 sequences are SQVTM and ANQGSEA. Trimming removed 6 bases from V and 0 bases from J; junction bases left unmatched: 10. Written as DNA, the CDR3 is TGCAGCGTGGTCGTCGGACAGGTCATGAACACTGAAGCTTTCTTT. It translates to CSVVVGQVMNTEAFF.

The chain has TRBV30 and TRBJ2-7; 9 bases align to TRBD1. V gave up 8 bases and J gave up 2 bases; unmatched junction bases: 4. The germline V gene has CDR1 GTSNPN and CDR2 SVGIG (reference sequence). The CDR3 consists of 12 residues. The CDR3 DNA reads as TGTGCCATGGGACAGGGTACCTACGAGCAGTACTTC. This encodes CAMGQGTYEQYF.

The V call is TRBV11-3, the J call TRBJ2-3; 9 bases line up with TRBD2. V shed 5 bases, J shed 3 bases, and the junction held 9 bases outside the gene matches. Per the germline V gene, CDR1 is SGHNT and CDR2 is YENEEA. This CDR3 is 16 amino acids long. CDR3 in DNA: TGTGCCAGCAGCCCCCGACTTAGCGGGGGAACAGATACGCAGTATTTT. Amino acid sequence: CASSPRLSGGTDTQYF.

The chain carries TRBV7-9 and TRBJ1-5; D might be TRBD1 (5 bases). CDR1 SEHNR and CDR2 FQNEAQ come from the germline V gene (reference sequence). This CDR3 region has 13 residues. V dropped 9 bases and J dropped 6 bases, with 15 bases sitting between them. The CDR3 nucleotides read TGTGCCAGTGCTGGCGGGGACCGTCAGCCCCAGCATTTT. Residues: CASAGGDRQPQHF.

This chain links TRBV5-1 with TRBJ1-1; D might be TRBD1 (5 bases). V was shortened by 4 bases and J by 1 base, with 20 bases between the two germline ends. From germline, CDR1 is SGHRS and CDR2 YFSETQ. The CDR3 runs 17 residues. CDR3: CASSRFDSKTGNTEAFF. The CDR3 DNA sequence: TGCGCCAGCAGCCGGTTTGATTCCAAAACAGGGAACACTGAAGCTTTCTTT. Full variable domain (missing parts from reference TRBV5-1 and TRBJ1-1): KAGVTQTPRYLIKTRGQQVTLSCSPISGHRSVSWYQQTPGQGLQFLFEYFSETQRNKGNFPGRFSGRQFSNSRSEMNVSTLELGDSALYLCASSRFDSKTGNTEAFFGQGTRLTVV.

As DNA, the CDR3 is TGTGCCAGCAGCTTATCCTTTGACCCTTCCTTGCATTTT. Translated, it gives CASSLSFDPSLHF. The V gene is TRBV7-2, the J gene TRBJ1-5; D unresolved. CDR3 length: 13 residues. V shed 2 bases and J shed 15 bases, with 17 bases lying between them. The V gene's germline CDR1 is SGHTA and CDR2 FQGNSA.

The chain links TRBV28 to TRBJ2-2; D gene unclear. Germline loops: CDR1 MDHEN, CDR2 SYDVKM. Trimming took 11 bases from V and 0 from J, leaving 10 bases between them. The CDR3 consists of 13 residues. The CDR3 loop is CAYRAANTGELFF. The CDR3 DNA follows: TGTGCCTATCGGGCGGCGAACACCGGGGAGCTGTTTTTT.

Concerning this clone: Other DNA sequences in this sample translate to the same CDR3. V gene TRBV5-1 combines with J gene TRBJ2-5, with 10 positions matching TRBD1. With V trimmed by 2 bases and J by 5 bases, 3 bases remained unmatched. Germline V gives CDR1 SGHRS, CDR2 YFSETQ. The CDR3 loop spans 14 amino acids. DNA for the CDR3: TGCGCCAGCAGCTTCGGACAGGGGGGCGAGACCCAGTACTTC. This encodes CASSFGQGGETQYF.

As regards this clone: The same CDR3 is also encoded by other DNA sequences in this sample. CDR3 DNA: TGCGCCAGCAGCCAAGGACAGGGCTCTGGAAACACCATATATTTT. Protein: CASSQGQGSGNTIYF. This chain connects TRBV4-3 to TRBJ1-3, with 7 bases matching TRBD1. With 1 base clipped from V and 0 bases from J, the junction kept 0 bases outside the gene matches. The CDR3 runs 15 residues. CDR1 LGHNA and CDR2 YSLEER come from the germline V gene.

Concerning this clone itself: Other DNA sequences in the sample encode the same CDR3. V usage is TRBV10-3 and J usage is TRBJ2-7, with 7 positions matching TRBD2. This CDR3 has 18 residues. From germline, CDR1 is ENHRY and CDR2 SYGVKD. The J segment lost 0 bases and the V segment lost 0 bases, leaving 11 bases of the junction unmatched. For the CDR3, the DNA is TGTGCCATCAGTGAGTCCAAGGGACTACACCTTAGCTCCTACGAGCAGTACTTC. Protein sequence: CAISESKGLHLSSYEQYF.

The chain uses TRBV19 and TRBJ1-1; 11 nucleotides line up with TRBD1. This CDR3 comprises 15 residues. Germline V gives CDR1 LNHDA, CDR2 SQIVND (reference sequence). Germline trimming cut 3 bases from V and 8 bases from J; bases unmatched to any gene: 8. The CDR3 protein is CASSMGGQGVLEAFF. Written as DNA, the CDR3 is TGTGCCAGTAGTATGGGGGGACAGGGGGTTTTAGAAGCTTTCTTT.

The genes are TRBV6-1 and TRBJ1-5; TRBD1 agrees at 7 bases. V lost 4 bases, J lost 1 base, and 13 bases stayed unmatched. Looked up from germline, CDR1 is MNHNS and CDR2 is SASEGT. The CDR3 has 18 residues. DNA of the CDR3: TGTGCCAGCAGTGCCCTCAGGGACAGCTTAATGAGCAATCAGCCCCAGCATTTT. Translating gives CASSALRDSLMSNQPQHF.